This T cell receptor (beta chain) was sequenced during a study of monozygotic twins with inflammatory bowel disease. Notes on the study in general: Treatment differences in immunosuppression may have added variability to the repertoires of patients.

From its re-call of the 5' RACE reads, TCRdb lists each CDR3 protein once, without DNA. The repertoire table contains roughly 160,000 distinct CDR3 sequences. Germline V gene data show CDR1 as SGHTA and CDR2 as FQGNSA. This CDR3 has 14 amino acids. Turning to this clonotype: Antigen unknown.

Sequencing used blood. This clonotype was sampled from a human donor with ulcerative colitis or Crohn's disease, or a healthy co-twin of an affected twin (not recorded which). The chain links TRBV7-2 to TRBJ1-5. CDR3 region: CASSSDGSNQPQHF. The full variable domain, completed using reference TRBV7-2 and TRBJ1-5, is GAGVSQSPSNKVTEKGKDVELRCDPISGHTALYWYRQSLGQGLEFLIYFQGNSAPDKSGLPSDRFSAERTGGSVSTLTIQRTQQEDSAVYLCASSSDGSNQPQHFGDGTRLSIL.